The rows below give T cell receptor beta chains drawn from one sample of a study of HIV-infected patients and healthy controls. TCRdb called the 5' RACE reads again in MiXCR, with one record for every CDR3 protein. This sample yields roughly 20,000 distinct CDR3 sequences, of which 9% to 15% are seen a single time; approximately 10% belongs to the top ten. The specimen sequenced was blood. These receptors were obtained from an adult in good health. Both conserved end residues are trimmed from each CDR3.

v_call: TRBV11-1
cdr3_aa: ASRKLLQETQY

v_call: TRBV7-2
cdr3_aa: ASSLGGGITEAF

v_call: TRBV4-2
cdr3_aa: ASSRRAGAYEQY

v_call: TRBV28
cdr3_aa: ASSTRAYNQPQH

v_call: TRBV7-8
cdr3_aa: ASSERTSGVNIQY

v_call: TRBV6-1
cdr3_aa: ASSVGQFLSGANVLT

v_call: TRBV29-1
cdr3_aa: SVAGRSNTEAF

v_call: TRBV5-1
cdr3_aa: ASSLSQTVNTEAF

v_call: TRBV6-5
cdr3_aa: ASSTTGLTAF

v_call: TRBV4-3
cdr3_aa: ASSQGSNFWGWNTEAF

v_call: TRBV7-9
cdr3_aa: ASSPRGPYEQY

v_call: TRBV15
cdr3_aa: ATSRDAAGRTDTQY

v_call: TRBV18
cdr3_aa: ASSRGQGATDTQY

v_call: TRBV29-1
cdr3_aa: SVFPSGGGGGADTQY

v_call: TRBV4-1
cdr3_aa: ASSQDRQGSKPQH

v_call: TRBV7-9
cdr3_aa: ASSLGPPQPQH

v_call: TRBV27
cdr3_aa: ASRGRYYGYT

v_call: TRBV3-1
cdr3_aa: ASSQRDNEQF

v_call: TRBV20-1
cdr3_aa: SAPAPRENGPFDIQY

v_call: TRBV6-2/TRBV6-3
cdr3_aa: ASSQDLLAGGISYNEQF

v_call: TRBV5-1
cdr3_aa: ASSLLLAMNTEAF

v_call: TRBV3-1
cdr3_aa: ASSWTVNTEAF

v_call: TRBV20-1
cdr3_aa: SARVMENQPQH

v_call: TRBV12-3/TRBV12-4
cdr3_aa: ASKTGGTGTTEAF

v_call: TRBV12-3/TRBV12-4
cdr3_aa: ASSPDAHNNQPQH

v_call: TRBV20-1
cdr3_aa: SAGYRGGYT

v_call: TRBV6-2/TRBV6-3
cdr3_aa: ANGQLLYEQY

v_call: TRBV7-2
cdr3_aa: ASSLGARENQPQH

v_call: TRBV20-1
cdr3_aa: SARGGIAMNTEAF

v_call: TRBV4-3
cdr3_aa: ASSPTGLAGADTQY

v_call: TRBV12-3/TRBV12-4
cdr3_aa: ASSKTGGPPQH

v_call: TRBV10-3
cdr3_aa: AISEGTGGYGYT

v_call: TRBV12-3/TRBV12-4
cdr3_aa: ASSPPARSAEAF

v_call: TRBV7-2
cdr3_aa: ASSLGVRSHEQY

v_call: TRBV7-2
cdr3_aa: ASSLEPVTEAF

v_call: TRBV5-4
cdr3_aa: ASSSAGTRSKTQY

v_call: TRBV7-9
cdr3_aa: ADVSGRNTEAF

v_call: TRBV6-1
cdr3_aa: ASSKTSGGGGDTQY

v_call: TRBV4-1
cdr3_aa: ASSQDLWSDWRY

v_call: TRBV7-2
cdr3_aa: ASSVHPSTDTQY

v_call: TRBV20-1
cdr3_aa: CASRPLLMNEAF

v_call: TRBV4-2
cdr3_aa: ASSQEGHRNTEAF

v_call: TRBV27
cdr3_aa: ASSLSSGRLLLYTQY

v_call: TRBV7-9
cdr3_aa: ASSHPPGGSQSQY

v_call: TRBV7-3
cdr3_aa: ASSRGQTYNEQF

v_call: TRBV7-9
cdr3_aa: ASSLAISGGRDTGELF

v_call: TRBV28
cdr3_aa: ASSPFLWGPAAREQY

v_call: TRBV7-9
cdr3_aa: ASSSDRADYT

v_call: TRBV7-2
cdr3_aa: ASSYTSGGAVTDTQY